The present T cell receptor beta chain was sequenced within a study of CD8 T cells in ankylosing spondylitis. Via MiXCR, TCRdb re-called the 5' RACE reads, giving one row per CDR3 protein. The table includes 250,000 to 400,000 distinct CDR3 sequences, under 14% detected once. The study's findings and limits: Earlier work had already found some motif variants in reactive arthritis synovial fluid and blood. Matched ankylosing spondylitis synovial fluid reportedly showed significant enrichment of disease-linked clones.

In its sample, this clonotype was seen many times. The antigen is undetermined. Sequenced material: blood, either unsorted or a sorted T cell fraction (not recorded which). This receptor was identified in a female donor with ankylosing spondylitis or in good health (not recorded which).

CDR3 residues: CSATQGNTGELFF. CDR3 in DNA: TGCAGTGCTACGCAGGGGAACACCGGGGAGCTGTTTTTT. The V and J genes are TRBV20-1 and TRBJ2-2; D is possibly TRBD1 (5 bases). Per the germline V gene, CDR1 is DFQATT and CDR2 is SNEGSKA (reference sequence). Trimming removed 4 bases at V and 1 base at J, with 7 bases between. This CDR3 has 13 amino acids.